The T cell receptor beta chain under discussion was sequenced for a study of control samples from healthy donors and cancer patients. Data came from immunoSEQ multiplex PCR; TCRdb stores just in-frame clones and leaves some out. The sample records around 40,000 clones, roughly 90% being singletons. Germline V gene data show CDR1 as SSHAT and CDR2 as FNYEAQ (reference sequence). The CDR3 loop spans 14 amino acids. Trimming removed 5 bases from V and 6 bases from J; junction bases left unmatched: 4. The receptor was isolated from a woman aged 40-49 years with head and neck cancer. The V gene is TRBV7-7, the J gene TRBJ1-4; 9 nucleotides match TRBD1. Source material: PBMCs. The chain's CDR3 is CASSPGQGYEKLFF. CDR3 sequence (DNA): TGTGCCAGCAGCCCCGGACAGGGGTATGAAAAACTGTTTTTT.